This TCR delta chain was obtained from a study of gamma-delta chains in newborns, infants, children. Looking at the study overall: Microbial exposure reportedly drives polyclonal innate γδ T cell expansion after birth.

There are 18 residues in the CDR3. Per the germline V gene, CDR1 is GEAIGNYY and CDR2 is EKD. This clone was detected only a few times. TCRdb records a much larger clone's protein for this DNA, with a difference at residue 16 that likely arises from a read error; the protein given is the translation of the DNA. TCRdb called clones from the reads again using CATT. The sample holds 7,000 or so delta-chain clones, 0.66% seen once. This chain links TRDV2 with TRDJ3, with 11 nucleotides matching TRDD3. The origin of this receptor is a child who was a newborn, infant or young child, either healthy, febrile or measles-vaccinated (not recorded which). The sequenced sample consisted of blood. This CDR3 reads CACDTGGYGSWDTRQVFF. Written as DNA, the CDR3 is TGTGCCTGTGACACTGGGGGATACGGGTCCTGGGACACCCGACAGGTGTTTTTC.